These T cell receptor beta chains were read from a single sample in a study of molecular identifiers for immune sequencing clone quantification. Each CDR3 protein is one row after TCRdb ran MiXCR on the PCR reads. There are more than 10,000 distinct CDR3 sequences in the sample; over 20% occur only once, and more than 1.4% lies in the top ten. The material sequenced was naive CD8+ T cells from blood, with Jurkat cell RNA spiked in. These receptors all come from a human donor in good health. Some libraries in this study had Jurkat cell RNA spiked in. The CDR3 runs from the conserved cysteine through the conserved F or W. The D gene is left open where the match is weak. The size of a clone is reported for some rows only, either as once, few or many, or as a class for expanded clones.

CDR3 length | J gene | V gene | D gene | clone size | CDR3 DNA | CDR3 protein
16 | TRBJ2-3 | TRBV27 | . | medium-sized | TGTGCCAGCAGTCTACTTTCCGGGATGCACACAGATACGCAGTATTTT | CASSLLSGMHTDTQYF
16 | TRBJ2-3 | TRBV7-8 | . | medium-sized | TGTGCCAGCAGCTTCAGGGTTGATTGGTCGCCAGATACGCAGTATTTT | CASSFRVDWSPDTQYF
14 | TRBJ2-3 | TRBV27 | TRBD1 | medium-sized | TGTGCCAGCAGTTTGGGACAGGGCACAGATACGCAGTATTTT | CASSLGQGTDTQYF
15 | TRBJ2-1 | TRBV2 | . | medium-sized | TGTGCCAGCAGTGAAGACTTCACAAGTTACAATGAGCAGTTCTTC | CASSEDFTSYNEQFF
15 | TRBJ2-3 | TRBV7-9 | . | few | TGTGCCAGCAGCTTAGCGCGTTATTTTGGGCAGACGCAGTATTTT | CASSLARYFGQTQYF
16 | TRBJ2-3 | TRBV4-2 | . | . | TGTGCCAGCAGCCAAGCGTTAGAGTCTGGCACAGATACGCAGTATTTT | CASSQALESGTDTQYF
15 | TRBJ1-3 | TRBV7-8 | TRBD1 | medium-sized | TGTGCCAGCAGCCGGGGACAGCACTCTGGAAACACCATATATTTT | CASSRGQHSGNTIYF
15 | TRBJ2-3 | TRBV6-4 | . | . | TGTGCCACTCCCAAGGTCCCGGCCAGCACAGGTACGCAGTATTTT | CATPKVPASTGTQYF
16 | TRBJ1-6 | TRBV2 | . | medium-sized | TGTGCCAGCAGGAAGCCAGGGAGCTCCTATAATTCACCCCTCCACTTT | CASRKPGSSYNSPLHF
22 | TRBJ2-3 | TRBV9 | . | . | TGTACCAGCAGCACTTATGACGGCGGCAGGGGTGTGGCGGAGTCTAGCACAGATACGCAGTATTTT | CTSSTYDGGRGVAESSTDTQYF
17 | TRBJ1-5 | TRBV19 | TRBD1 | medium-sized | TGTGCCAGTAGCTGGACCGCCGGGACAGTCAGCAATCAGCCCCAGCATTTT | CASSWTAGTVSNQPQHF
17 | TRBJ1-1 | TRBV7-9 | . | medium-sized | TGTGCCAGCAGCTCCCCCCTGGGGGGACTGGGAAACACTGAAGCTTTCTTT | CASSSPLGGLGNTEAFF
17 | TRBJ2-7 | TRBV9 | . | . | TGTGCCAGCAGCGTAGGAGTCGTGGAGACAGGACAATACGAGCAGTACTTC | CASSVGVVETGQYEQYF
16 | TRBJ2-1 | TRBV27 | TRBD1 | . | TGTGCCAGCAGTAGAACACAGGGGATTACCTACAATGAACAGTCCTTC | CASSRTQGITYNEQSF
16 | TRBJ2-1 | TRBV7-3 | TRBD1 | medium-sized | TGTGCCAGCAGCGCATACAGGGGGCCCCCCGACAATGAGCAGTTCTTC | CASSAYRGPPDNEQFF
11 | TRBJ1-1 | TRBV29-1 | . | many | TGCAGCGTTGTAGGGTCCGTTGAAGCTTTCTTT | CSVVGSVEAFF
14 | TRBJ2-5 | TRBV24-1 | . | medium-sized | TGTGCCACCAGTGATTGGGGACTGCAAGAGACCCAGTACTTC | CATSDWGLQETQYF
15 | TRBJ2-3 | TRBV20-1 | TRBD2 | medium-sized | TGCAGTGCTAGAGATCTAGCGGGGGATACGCATACGCAGTATTTT | CSARDLAGDTHTQYF
20 | TRBJ1-1 | TRBV11-2 | TRBD1 | . | TGTGCCAGCAGCTCCTTACGGGGACAGGGGGCACTACTCATGAACACTGAAGCTTTCTTT | CASSSLRGQGALLMNTEAFF
18 | TRBJ2-5 | TRBV10-3 | TRBD2 | . | TGTGCCATCATAAACGGGGTTGCGGGGGGTCATTTCCAAGAGACCCAGTACTTC | CAIINGVAGGHFQETQYF
12 | TRBJ2-7 | TRBV20-1 | . | . | TGCAGTGCCCCTCCCCCGCCCTCCGAGCAGTACTTC | CSAPPPPSEQYF
13 | TRBJ2-3 | TRBV12-3/TRBV12-4 | . | many | TGTGCCAGCAGTTTATGGGAAACAGATACGCAGTATTTT | CASSLWETDTQYF
16 | TRBJ2-7 | TRBV10-2 | . | many | TGCGCCAGCAGATCCTCGGGACTCATACCCGGCTACGAGCAGTACTTC | CASRSSGLIPGYEQYF
14 | TRBJ2-5 | TRBV25-1 | . | medium-sized | TGTGCCAGCAGTGATTTCGAGTACCAAGAGACCCAGTACTTC | CASSDFEYQETQYF
15 | TRBJ2-4 | TRBV7-9 | . | many | TGTGCCAGCAGCCTCCAAGGACAGCGCAAAAACATTCAGTACTTC | CASSLQGQRKNIQYF
17 | TRBJ2-3 | TRBV7-2 | TRBD2 | medium-sized | TGTGCCAGCAGCTTAGCGGGACTAGGGTCGACCACAGATACGCAGTATTTT | CASSLAGLGSTTDTQYF
15 | TRBJ2-2 | TRBV27 | . | . | TGTGCCAGCAGTTTTGGCGGGAAGAACACCGGGGAGCTGTTTTTT | CASSFGGKNTGELFF
12 | TRBJ1-4 | TRBV7-6 | . | . | TGTGCCAGCAGCCCCGAGGGGTTAGAACTGTTTTTT | CASSPEGLELFF
16 | TRBJ2-1 | TRBV6-5 | . | . | TGTGCCAGCAGTTACTCGGGGGTTGGACTATCCAATGAGCAGTTCTTC | CASSYSGVGLSNEQFF
16 | TRBJ2-7 | TRBV6-1 | TRBD2 | many | TGTGCCAGCAGTGACAACCATCGACTAGCGGGAGACGAGCAGTACTTC | CASSDNHRLAGDEQYF
17 | TRBJ2-3 | TRBV4-3 | . | few | TGCGCCAGCAGCCAAGAGGGAAGGGGGGGTGGCTCAGATACGCAGTATTTT | CASSQEGRGGGSDTQYF
15 | TRBJ2-5 | TRBV4-3 | TRBD2 | medium-sized | TGCGCCAGCAGCCAAGGGACTAGCGGGGTGGAGACCCAGTACTTC | CASSQGTSGVETQYF
16 | TRBJ2-3 | TRBV11-2 | TRBD2 | . | TGTGCCAGCAGCCTTGTGGGCGGGAGCCGCACAGATATGCAGTATTTT | CASSLVGGSRTDMQYF
15 | TRBJ2-1 | TRBV7-9 | . | . | TGTGCCAGCAGCCCCAAACCCCAACTAGAGGATGAGCAGTTCTTC | CASSPKPQLEDEQFF
15 | TRBJ2-6 | TRBV27 | . | . | TGTGCCAGCAGTAAAAGGACGGTGGAGGCCAACGTCCTGACTTTC | CASSKRTVEANVLTF
15 | TRBJ2-7 | TRBV4-3 | . | . | TGCGCCAGCAGCCAAGGGCGGGCAGGACCCTACGAGCAGTACTTC | CASSQGRAGPYEQYF
15 | TRBJ1-1 | TRBV4-1 | . | many | TGCGCCAGCAGCCAAACCCGTGGGGGGAACACTGAAGCTTTCTTT | CASSQTRGGNTEAFF
15 | TRBJ2-7 | TRBV19 | . | many | TGTGCCAGTAGTACTGACTCCCAAGCCTCCTACGAGCAGTACTTC | CASSTDSQASYEQYF
18 | TRBJ1-5 | TRBV4-1 | . | once | TGCGCCCGCCGCCAAGATCCGCCGGCAGCCTATAGCAATCAGCCCCCGCATTTT | CARRQDPPAAYSNQPPHF
14 | TRBJ2-3 | TRBV7-8 | TRBD2 | medium-sized | TGTGCCAGCAGATCTAGCGGGGCCACAGATACGCAGTATTTT | CASRSSGATDTQYF
15 | TRBJ2-5 | TRBV7-2 | TRBD2 | medium-sized | TGTGCCAGCAGCTGGGGGAGCGGGGGAAAAGAGACCCAGTACTTC | CASSWGSGGKETQYF